Listed below are T cell receptor beta chains from one sample, sequenced in a study of cytomegalovirus exposure and HLA in healthy donors. TCRdb's copy holds only in-frame clones and misses some; the assay was immunoSEQ multiplex PCR. The sample lists around 120,000 clones, 65% to 80% occurring once. Sample: PBMCs. Source of these receptors: a human donor in good health. Each CDR3 is given with its conserved first and last residue. A D gene is named only where the DNA matches it firmly. Only some rows state a clone size, as once, few, many or a class for expanded clones.

len | j_gene | abundance | v_gene | d_gene | CDR3aa | CDR3nt
13 | TRBJ2-7 | . | TRBV6-1 | TRBD1 | CASSERGQQEQYF | TGTGCCAGCAGTGAAAGGGGACAGCAAGAGCAGTACTTC
13 | TRBJ1-2 | once | TRBV28 | . | CASSPPRGYGYTF | TGTGCCAGCAGTCCCCCACGAGGTTATGGCTACACCTTC
15 | TRBJ2-5 | . | TRBV27 | TRBD1 | CASSTRTGGSETQYF | TGTGCCAGCAGCACCCGGACAGGGGGCTCGGAGACCCAGTACTTC
14 | TRBJ2-2 | . | TRBV25-1 | TRBD1 | CASIGQGRTGELFF | TGTGCCAGCATAGGACAGGGGAGAACCGGGGAGCTGTTTTTT
14 | TRBJ1-1 | . | TRBV5-1 | TRBD1 | CASRGQGVNTEAFF | TGCGCCAGCAGGGGACAGGGGGTGAACACTGAAGCTTTCTTT
16 | TRBJ2-2 | . | TRBV28 | TRBD1 | CASTPSGTGDTGELFF | TGTGCCAGCACCCCCTCCGGGACAGGGGACACCGGGGAGCTGTTTTTT
17 | TRBJ2-4 | . | TRBV5-4 | TRBD1 | CASSLAGQGRAKNIQYF | TGTGCCAGCAGCTTGGCAGGACAGGGAAGGGCCAAAAACATTCAGTACTTC
17 | TRBJ2-1 | . | TRBV6-7 | TRBD2 | CASSYSLAGASYNEQFF | TGTGCCAGCAGTTACTCCTTGGCGGGAGCATCCTACAATGAGCAGTTCTTC
14 | TRBJ2-2 | . | TRBV5-1 | TRBD1 | CASRGQSNTGELFF | TGCGCCAGCAGGGGACAGTCGAACACCGGGGAGCTGTTTTTT
15 | TRBJ2-1 | . | TRBV5-1 | . | CASSLAGLSYNEQFF | TGCGCCAGCAGCTTGGCCGGTCTCTCCTACAATGAGCAGTTCTTC
15 | TRBJ2-1 | . | TRBV7-3 | TRBD2 | CASSLMTSGRNEQFF | TGTGCCAGCAGCCTGATGACTAGCGGGCGGAATGAGCAGTTCTTC
14 | TRBJ2-5 | . | TRBV28 | . | CASSSIQVGETQYF | TGTGCCAGCAGTTCAATACAGGTCGGAGAGACCCAGTACTTC
13 | TRBJ1-2 | . | TRBV6-5 | . | CASSFDRLGGYTF | TGTGCCAGCAGTTTCGACAGGCTCGGGGGCTACACCTTC
16 | TRBJ2-3 | . | TRBV7-9 | TRBD1 | CANPAATGGPADTQYF | TGTGCCAACCCCGCCGCCACAGGGGGGCCCGCAGATACGCAGTATTTT
15 | TRBJ2-4 | . | TRBV6-5 | . | CASSYIAGFKNSQYF | TGTGCCAGCAGTTACATTGCGGGATTTAAAAACAGTCAGTACTTC
18 | TRBJ2-1 | few | TRBV4-1 | TRBD2 | CASSQRSGSHAGKGEQFF | TGCGCCAGCAGCCAACGGAGCGGGAGCCATGCCGGCAAGGGTGAGCAGTTCTTC
13 | TRBJ1-2 | . | TRBV11-3 | TRBD1 | CASSLQQGGGYTF | TGTGCCAGCAGCTTACAACAGGGGGGCGGCTACACCTTC
18 | TRBJ1-4 | . | TRBV19 | TRBD1 | CASSIGLTGTGDNEKLFF | TGTGCCAGTAGTATCGGCCTCACGGGGACAGGGGATAATGAAAAACTGTTTTTT
16 | TRBJ2-3 | . | TRBV27 | . | CASSLSYPASGDTQYF | TGTGCCAGCAGTTTATCGTACCCTGCCTCGGGAGATACGCAGTATTTT
17 | TRBJ2-1 | . | TRBV15 | TRBD2 | CATSRDGPSGTHNEQFF | TGTGCCACCAGCAGAGATGGGCCTAGCGGGACTCACAATGAGCAGTTCTTC
16 | TRBJ1-1 | . | TRBV7-6 | TRBD1 | CASSLAQGAMNTEAFF | TGTGCCAGCAGCTTAGCTCAGGGGGCCATGAACACTGAAGCTTTCTTT
14 | TRBJ2-1 | . | TRBV6-6 | . | CASSVVGGSNEQFF | TGTGCCAGCAGTGTTGTTGGAGGGAGCAATGAGCAGTTCTTC
14 | TRBJ2-5 | . | TRBV27 | TRBD1 | CASSFRDRQETQYF | TGTGCCAGCAGTTTCCGGGACAGACAAGAGACCCAGTACTTC
15 | TRBJ2-1 | . | TRBV2 | TRBD2 | CATKELAGGYNEQFF | TGTGCCACCAAAGAGTTAGCGGGAGGGTACAATGAGCAGTTCTTC
13 | TRBJ2-7 | . | TRBV6-1 | TRBD1 | CASSETGTYEQYF | TGTGCCAGCAGTGAGACAGGGACCTACGAGCAGTACTTC
12 | TRBJ2-7 | . | TRBV18 | . | CASSPTGYEQYF | TGTGCCAGCTCACCAACAGGGTACGAGCAGTACTTC
13 | TRBJ1-3 | . | TRBV14 | TRBD1 | CASSLQGRNTIYF | TGTGCCAGCAGCCTACAGGGGCGAAACACCATATATTTT
13 | TRBJ1-2 | . | TRBV6-1 | TRBD1 | CASSDDRVRGYTF | TGTGCCAGCAGTGACGACAGGGTGCGCGGCTACACCTTC